These T cell receptor beta chains were read from a single sample in a study of shared clonotypes between healthy human individuals. Assay: immunoSEQ multiplex PCR; the TCRdb copy retains only in-frame clones and omits some. The sample records 1.5 million to 1.9 million clones, 98% being singletons. Input material: naive CD4+ T cells sorted from blood. These receptors were collected from a man between 25 and 39 years old in good health. Each CDR3 is given with its conserved first and last residue. Clone size is stated in some rows and not others, as once, few, many or a class when expanded.

>TRBV30|TRBJ1-5|.
CAWSGIRGNQPQHF
>TRBV9|TRBJ2-1|.
CASSVSGRYNEQFF
>TRBV5-1|TRBJ2-2|.
CASSLGHSGELFF
>TRBV19|TRBJ1-5|.
CASSKVAGQGNQPQHF
>TRBV7-8|TRBJ1-5|.
CASPDRRNGNQPQHF
>TRBV7-6|TRBJ2-7|.
CASSLAVDRVYEQYF
>TRBV4-1|TRBJ2-7|few
CASSRQGPIYEQYF
>TRBV5-6|TRBJ1-5|.
CASSRTGQKPQHF
>TRBV7-3|TRBJ2-1|.
CASSLNSAHNEQFF
>TRBV7-2|TRBJ1-5|.
CASSRDSSNQPQHF
>TRBV10-2|TRBJ2-1|.
CASRGTAINEQFF
>TRBV19|TRBJ2-5|once
CASSIRVTPGETQYF
>TRBV29-1|TRBJ2-3|.
CSVGLAGSTDTQYF
>TRBV29-1|TRBJ1-1|.
CSVEPRPNTEAFF
>TRBV4-3|TRBJ1-4|.
CASSPGTGAPMLTNEKLFF
>TRBV7-9|TRBJ2-7|.
CATGLAGPEQYF
>TRBV6-4|TRBJ2-1|.
CASSPTSGSYNEQFF
>TRBV6-6|TRBJ1-3|once
CASSLDVASGNTIYF
>TRBV21-1|TRBJ2-7|.
CANHKTSGASGYEQYF
>TRBV28|TRBJ1-2|.
CASSLSRTANYGYTF
>TRBV6-1|TRBJ2-7|.
CASSPGQGPLSEQYF
>TRBV29-1|TRBJ2-3|.
CSVERLAGSVTDTQYF
>TRBV7-2|TRBJ2-2|.
CASTLRRELFF
>TRBV10-3|TRBJ1-4|.
CATQGYGGEKLFF
>TRBV4-2|TRBJ1-5|.
CASSQRPGTGVATQIAISPQHF
>TRBV5-1|TRBJ2-7|.
CASSWERDRGTYEQYF
>TRBV11-2|TRBJ1-2|.
CASSPGQGSYYTF
>TRBV7-9|TRBJ2-3|.
CASSPHRRQGSTDTQYF
>TRBV28|TRBJ2-1|once
CASSLTSGRTYNEQFF
>TRBV6-5|TRBJ2-5|.
CASSYRIQETQYF
>TRBV29-1|TRBJ2-7|.
CSVLGYRGGEQYF
>TRBV2|TRBJ1-4|.
CASSPRTGKNEKLFF
>TRBV18|TRBJ2-7|.
CASSPSLYEQYF
>TRBV5-4|TRBJ2-6|.
CASSPGGSGANVLTF
>TRBV5-6|TRBJ2-3|.
CASSLVAGTTTDTQYF
>TRBV18|TRBJ1-4|.
CASSPRGLSNEKLFF
>TRBV30|TRBJ1-2|.
CAWSDYFRVNYGYTF
>TRBV7-3|TRBJ2-5|.
CASSLMPSGVQETQYF
>TRBV19|TRBJ2-7|.
CASSMGGKSYEQYF
>TRBV9|TRBJ2-3|.
CASSVEKDTQYF
>TRBV21-1|TRBJ2-5|.
CASSKAGDLETQYF
>TRBV11-2|TRBJ2-2|once
CASSFRLNTGELFF
>TRBV21-1|TRBJ2-1|.
CASSKGRWGVLAGIDNEQFF
>TRBV28|TRBJ1-5|.
CASSFEGKPQHF
>TRBV29-1|TRBJ2-1|.
CSVDPPWTSGRGEQFF
>TRBV18|TRBJ2-3|.
CASSTTSGSADTQYF
>TRBV7-9|TRBJ2-2|.
CASSPVSRELFF